This TCR beta chain appears in the sequencing data of a study of blood T cell repertoires in COVID-19. V lost 4 bases and J 6 bases, leaving 13 bases between the germline ends. CDR3 length: 13 amino acids. Per germline, CDR1 SGHRS and CDR2 YFSETQ. The method was immunoSEQ multiplex PCR; TCRdb's version includes in-frame clones alone and lacks a portion of them. Counted here are over 90,000 clones, 65% to 85% occurring once; the ten biggest clones make up around 25%. This clonotype originated in a man of 80 years or more with active or convalescent COVID-19. The chain is built from TRBV5-1 and TRBJ1-2; possibly TRBD1 for D (5 bases). Sequenced material: peripheral blood. This chain's CDR3 is CASSQYSTDGYTF. The CDR3, as DNA: TGCGCCAGCAGCCAATACTCGACAGATGGCTACACCTTC.